Following are 28 T cell receptor beta chains from one sample sequenced in a study of shared clonotypes between healthy human individuals. CD45RO negativity and positive selection for CCR7 defined naive CD8 cells, a population that excluded terminally differentiated effector memory CD45RA+ cells. Using immunoSEQ multiplex PCR, the repertoire was profiled, and TCRdb retains in-frame clones only, with some absent. This sample has about 2.2 million clones, with roughly 91% found just once. Sequenced: naive CD8+ T cells from PBMCs. All receptors derive from a man between 18 and 29 years old in good health. Some clones in this sample may be carry-over from other donors' samples.

The V call is TRBV28, the J call TRBJ1-5, with D uncertain. Germline assignment: CDR1 MDHEN and CDR2 SYDVKM. This CDR3 is built from 13 residues. Deletions cut 8 bases from V and 3 bases from J, with 11 bases between. CDR3 region: CASAEGINQPQHF. DNA for the CDR3: TGTGCCAGCGCGGAGGGTATCAATCAGCCCCAGCATTTT.

A remark on this clone: This CDR3 is also generated by other DNA sequences in the sample. The chain joins TRBV29-1 to TRBJ2-7, with D unresolved. This CDR3 contains 12 residues. CDR1 is SQVTM and CDR2 is ANQGSEA in the germline V gene. V lost 6 bases to trimming and J lost 1 base, with 10 bases between them. In DNA, the CDR3 is TGCAGCGTGACGGACGGTTCCTACGAGCAGTACTTC. It yields the protein CSVTDGSYEQYF.

V gene TRBV15 combines with J gene TRBJ2-5, with D possibly matching TRBD1 (5 bases). The germline CDR1 and CDR2 sequences are LNHNV and YYDKDF (reference sequence). Trimming cost V 0 bases and J 1 base, with 12 bases left between them. This CDR3 comprises 16 residues. In DNA form, the CDR3 reads TGTGCCACCAGCAGAGACAGGGATCCCTCCCAAGAGACCCAGTACTTC. Its translation: CATSRDRDPSQETQYF.

The chain carries TRBV27 and TRBJ1-2; D possibly corresponds to TRBD1 (6 bases). V was trimmed by 3 bases and J by 3 bases, leaving 14 bases between them. The CDR3 covers 15 residues. Germline V lookup: CDR1 MNHEY, CDR2 SMNVEV (reference sequence). As DNA, the CDR3 is TGTGCCAGCAGTTTCTCCCGACAGGTCCACTATGGCTACACCTTC. Encoded protein: CASSFSRQVHYGYTF.

V gene TRBV19 combines with J gene TRBJ2-1; D may match TRBD1 or TRBD2 (5 bases each). This CDR3 spans 15 amino acids. V was cut by 3 bases and J by 4 bases, with 13 bases left in between. CDR1 LNHDA and CDR2 SQIVND come from the germline V gene (reference sequence). The CDR3 DNA sequence: TGTGCCAGTAGTATCCATCTGGGGGAATACAATGAGCAGTTCTTC. Residues: CASSIHLGEYNEQFF.

Concerning this clone: Within the sample, other DNA sequences also encode this same CDR3. The rearrangement joins TRBV27 to TRBJ2-7; 8 bases agree with TRBD1. Trimming took 5 bases from V and 0 from J; bases not matched to a gene: 9. This CDR3 has 16 amino acids. Germline CDR1 MNHEY, CDR2 SMNVEV (reference sequence). The CDR3 sequence: CASSPSTGESSYEQYF. The CDR3 coding sequence is TGTGCCAGCAGTCCATCGACAGGGGAAAGCTCCTACGAGCAGTACTTC.

The CDR3 is CASSELSAWEQYF. In DNA, the CDR3 is TGTGCCAGCAGTGAACTCAGTGCCTGGGAGCAGTACTTC. This chain connects TRBV2 to TRBJ2-7; D is ambiguous. CDR1 and CDR2 from the germline V gene are SNHLY and FYNNEI. This CDR3 contains 13 residues. The ends were cut back, 2 bases at V and 7 bases at J, with 12 bases in the middle.

This chain links TRBV28 with TRBJ1-2; TRBD1 is a possible D gene (6 bases). The ends were cut back, 1 base at V and 3 bases at J, with 9 bases in the middle. Germline CDR1 MDHEN, CDR2 SYDVKM. The CDR3 consists of 14 residues. CDR3: CASSLSGGYYGYTF. CDR3 DNA sequence: TGTGCCAGCAGTTTATCTGGGGGCTACTATGGCTACACCTTC.

V and J are TRBV4-1 and TRBJ2-1; possibly TRBD2 for D (5 bases). Germline loops: CDR1 MGHRA, CDR2 YSYEKL. V dropped 0 bases and J dropped 0 bases, with 6 bases sitting between them. The CDR3 spans 15 residues. CDR3 amino acids: CASSQESGSYNEQFF. CDR3 nucleotides: TGCGCCAGCAGCCAAGAGAGCGGCTCCTACAATGAGCAGTTCTTC.

The genes are TRBV4-1 and TRBJ2-3, with 8 nucleotides matching TRBD2. V shed 1 base and J 0 bases; nucleotides not matched to a gene: 9. The length of the CDR3 is 18 residues. Per germline, CDR1 MGHRA and CDR2 YSYEKL. The CDR3 loop reads CASSQVLIGRESTDTQYF. CDR3 DNA: TGCGCCAGCAGCCAAGTTCTTATCGGGAGGGAAAGCACAGATACGCAGTATTTT.

This rearrangement joins TRBV4-2 to TRBJ2-5; 11 positions match TRBD2. The J segment lost 4 bases and the V segment lost 0 bases, leaving 1 base of the junction unmatched. This CDR3 has 15 amino acids. Germline V lookup: CDR1 LGHNA, CDR2 YNFKEQ. This chain's CDR3 is CASSQDSGRGETQYF. Here the CDR3 DNA reads TGTGCCAGCAGCCAAGATAGCGGGAGGGGAGAGACCCAGTACTTC.

The chain joins TRBV28 to TRBJ2-3, with D unresolved. The length of the CDR3 is 15 residues. Germline values: CDR1 MDHEN, CDR2 SYDVKM. Trimming took 6 bases from V and 2 from J, leaving 15 bases between them. The CDR3 DNA reads TGTGCCAGCAGCCTGACACCGGTCAACACAGATACGCAGTATTTT. This gives the protein CASSLTPVNTDTQYF.

The gene calls are TRBV7-9 and TRBJ1-2; possibly TRBD1 for D (5 bases). Trimming removed 2 bases at V and 4 bases at J, with 26 bases between. The CDR3 has 19 amino acids. Germline loops: CDR1 SEHNR, CDR2 FQNEAQ (reference sequence). DNA for the CDR3: TGTGCCAGCAGCTTATCACACCCAAGGGGCAGCGCCGAGGGCTATGGCTACACCTTC. Translation: CASSLSHPRGSAEGYGYTF.

The CDR3 here is CASSYESRDRGYEQYF. The CDR3, as DNA: TGTGCCAGCAGTTACGAATCACGGGACAGGGGGTACGAGCAGTACTTC. The chain employs TRBV6-5 and TRBJ2-7, with 11 bases lining up with TRBD1. The CDR3 covers 16 residues. J lost 4 bases, V lost 2 bases, and 7 bases had no gene match. Per the germline V gene, CDR1 is MNHEY and CDR2 is SVGAGI.

The chain employs TRBV27 and TRBJ2-3; 7 bases are a match to TRBD1. The CDR3 runs to 16 residues. V shed 3 bases, J shed 2 bases, and the junction held 8 bases outside the gene matches. Germline V gene sequence: CDR1 MNHEY, CDR2 SMNVEV (reference sequence). The CDR3 here is CASSLSPGTVTDTQYF. The CDR3 nucleotides read TGTGCCAGCAGTTTGTCCCCCGGGACAGTCACAGATACGCAGTATTTT.

The J gene is TRBJ2-7, the V gene TRBV5-4, with D perhaps TRBD1 or TRBD2 (5 bases each). CDR3 size: 15 residues. Germline CDR1 reads SGHNT; CDR2 reads YYREEE (reference sequence). Trimming removed 6 bases from V and 2 bases from J, with 18 bases in between. The CDR3 DNA reads TGTGCCAGCACCCCGGGCCTAGGGGACGCCTACGAGCAGTACTTC. It encodes CASTPGLGDAYEQYF. The full variable domain, its missing parts supplied by reference TRBV5-4 and TRBJ2-7, is ETGVTQSPTHLIKTRGQQVTLRCSSQSGHNTVSWYQQALGQGPQFIFQYYREEENGRGNFPPRFSGLQFPNYSSELNVNALELDDSALYLCASTPGLGDAYEQYFGPGTRLTVT.

V usage is TRBV27 and J usage is TRBJ2-5; the D gene is possibly TRBD1 (5 bases). The CDR3 is 19 amino acids. V shed 1 base and J shed 2 bases, with 23 bases lying between them. Germline lookup yields CDR1 MNHEY and CDR2 SMNVEV (reference sequence). The CDR3 reads CASSLYPPGKWRMQETQYF. CDR3 nucleotides: TGTGCCAGCAGTTTATATCCGCCAGGGAAATGGCGAATGCAAGAGACCCAGTACTTC.

The chain recombines TRBV4-3 with TRBJ2-1; 8 bases line up with TRBD2. Trimming removed 3 bases from V and 5 bases from J; junction bases left unmatched: 6. CDR1 and CDR2 from the germline V gene are LGHNA and YSLEER. CDR3 length: 15 residues. This CDR3 is CASSHGTSSHNEQFF. CDR3 DNA: TGCGCCAGCAGCCACGGGACTAGTAGCCACAATGAGCAGTTCTTC.

The genes are TRBV15 and TRBJ1-1; weak D call: TRBD1 (5 bases). Trimming shortened V by 0 bases and J by 4 bases, and 9 bases separated the two germline ends. The germline V gene has CDR1 LNHNV and CDR2 YYDKDF (reference sequence). This CDR3 has 14 residues. CDR3 residues: CATSRDVDITEAFF. The CDR3 nucleotides read TGTGCCACCAGCAGAGATGTGGACATCACTGAAGCTTTCTTT.

The J gene is TRBJ2-7, the V gene TRBV6-6; TRBD2 aligns across 8 bases. The trim removed 2 bases at V and 3 bases at J, leaving 3 bases unmatched. The CDR3 is 14 amino acids. CDR1 is MNHNY, CDR2 SVGAGI, per germline (reference sequence). The CDR3 here is CASSYVSGSYEQYF. The CDR3 nucleotides read TGTGCCAGCAGTTACGTCAGCGGGAGCTACGAGCAGTACTTC.

This rearrangement joins TRBV27 to TRBJ2-7; 7 positions match TRBD1. The CDR3 has 15 amino acids. Trimming removed 4 bases from V and 4 bases from J; junction bases left unmatched: 10. The germline V gene has CDR1 MNHEY and CDR2 SMNVEV (reference sequence). The CDR3 DNA follows: TGTGCCAGCAGTTCCCGGGACAGTACTTATTACGAGCAGTACTTC. Translating gives CASSSRDSTYYEQYF.

This rearrangement joins TRBV9 to TRBJ2-4; perhaps D is TRBD1 or TRBD2 (5 bases each). V lost 5 bases to trimming and J lost 9 bases, with 12 bases between them. Germline CDR1 SGDLS, CDR2 YYNGEE. CDR3 length: 12 residues. The CDR3 DNA is TGTGCCAGCAGAGATGAGAGGGGCATTCAGTACTTC. Amino acids: CASRDERGIQYF.

The V and J genes are TRBV7-9 and TRBJ1-1, with D unclear. CDR1 SEHNR and CDR2 FQNEAQ come from the germline V gene (reference sequence). Trimming removed 4 bases from V and 4 bases from J, with 10 bases in between. The CDR3 spans 13 residues. CDR3 nucleotides: TGTGCCAGCAGCTCTGACTGGGGCACTGAAGCTTTCTTT. Protein sequence: CASSSDWGTEAFF.

The chain couples TRBV4-3 to TRBJ1-1, with 8 bases matching TRBD1. V dropped 3 bases and J dropped 5; count of bases not matched to a gene: 11. This CDR3 spans 16 amino acids. Germline-derived CDR1 and CDR2 are LGHNA and YSLEER. The CDR3 loop is CASSHKYGQGDTEAFF. The CDR3 bases are TGCGCCAGCAGCCACAAATACGGACAGGGAGATACTGAAGCTTTCTTT.

The chain combines TRBV7-8 with TRBJ2-3; 9 bases line up with TRBD2. Trimming removed 1 base from V and 0 bases from J; junction bases left unmatched: 8. This CDR3 comprises 18 residues. Germline CDR1 is SGHVS and CDR2 is FQNEAQ. The CDR3 nucleotides read TGTGCCAGCAGCTTAGTTGGGAGACTAGCGGCTAGCACAGATACGCAGTATTTT. This gives the protein CASSLVGRLAASTDTQYF.

The genes are TRBV7-2 and TRBJ2-6, with unresolved D. Trimming cost V 0 bases and J 3 bases, with 21 bases left between them. The CDR3 extends over 20 amino acids. CDR1 and CDR2 (germline): SGHTA, FQGNSA. The CDR3 region has the DNA TGTGCCAGCAGCTTAGCCCTTCCTACGACTTCCGCTCTTGGGGCCAACGTCCTGACTTTC. This gives the protein CASSLALPTTSALGANVLTF.

The J gene is TRBJ1-4, the V gene TRBV7-9; 7 bases line up with TRBD1. Germline V CDR1 and CDR2: SEHNR, FQNEAQ (reference sequence). This CDR3 region has 13 residues. V lost 5 bases and J lost 14; bases outside the gene matches: 11. Here the CDR3 DNA reads TGTGCCAGCAGCCAGGGGGGCGGTGACGGGCTGTTTTTT. Its translation: CASSQGGGDGLFF. Full variable domain (missing parts from reference TRBV7-9 and TRBJ1-4): DTGVSQNPRHKITKRGQNVTFRCDPISEHNRLYWYRQTLGQGPEFLTYFQNEAQLEKSRLLSDRFSAERPKGSFSTLEIQRTEQGDSAMYLCASSQGGGDGLFFGSGTQLSVL.

The genes are TRBV29-1 and TRBJ1-1; D is perhaps TRBD1 (6 bases). The V end lost 7 bases, the J end lost 4 bases, and 19 bases lay between the germline ends. The CDR3 loop spans 14 amino acids. The germline V gene encodes CDR1 SQVTM and CDR2 ANQGSEA. The CDR3 DNA follows: TGCAGCGCCCGTGGGGGGGCGGAATTCACTGAAGCTTTCTTT. Its protein is CSARGGAEFTEAFF.